This is a list of T cell receptor beta chains from one sample in a study of blood T cell repertoires in COVID-19. Data came from immunoSEQ multiplex PCR; TCRdb stores just in-frame clones and leaves some out. Here the sample spans more than 200,000 clones, 84% being singletons. What was sequenced was peripheral blood. All receptors derive from a woman aged 80 or over with COVID-19, enrolled during active disease. The CDR3 runs from the conserved cysteine through the conserved F or W. D genes are given only for firm matches.

CASSYSGTGMNTEAFF	TRBV6-5	TRBJ1-1	.
CASSLGTNRGYTF	TRBV25-1	TRBJ1-2	.
CASGPQTDTQYF	TRBV10-3	TRBJ2-3	.
CASSERQGDYTEAFF	TRBV6-4	TRBJ1-1	TRBD1
CASSPSTRSGELFF	TRBV4-2	TRBJ2-2	.
CASSSWTYGETQYF	TRBV11-2	TRBJ2-5	.
CASSALGLGYNEQFF	TRBV25-1	TRBJ2-1	TRBD2
CASSFSMAFSSSYNSPLHF	TRBV27	TRBJ1-6	.
CASSQDRNYGYTF	TRBV19	TRBJ1-2	TRBD1
CASRAADTQYF	TRBV6-5	TRBJ2-3	.
CASREDRGYGYTF	TRBV3-1/TRBV3-2	TRBJ1-2	TRBD1
CASSQEGADTQYF	TRBV3-1/TRBV3-2	TRBJ2-3	.
CASSPQQGRSTEAFF	TRBV7-3	TRBJ1-1	.
CASSEQGLGAFF	TRBV10-2	TRBJ1-1	.
CASSVGGQQETQYF	TRBV9	TRBJ2-5	.
CASSPFPGVGSYEQYF	TRBV9	TRBJ2-7	.
CASIPGQGPLNYGYTF	TRBV6-6	TRBJ1-2	TRBD1
CATSDPGGSGYTF	TRBV24-1	TRBJ1-2	.
CASSQDRGGAPNEQFF	TRBV4-2	TRBJ2-1	TRBD2
CASSAGGHYGYTF	TRBV28	TRBJ1-2	.
CASSPTGGVDQPQHF	TRBV18	TRBJ1-5	TRBD1
CASSSPGQGLWGYTF	TRBV19	TRBJ1-2	TRBD1
CASSFRGRGYEQYF	TRBV28	TRBJ2-7	TRBD1
CASSEVGGAGDGYTF	TRBV6-1	TRBJ1-2	.
CASSFYSGNTIYF	TRBV5-4	TRBJ1-3	.
CASSQEGRDRGRPEQYF	TRBV4-1	TRBJ2-7	TRBD1
CASTPQGRGHEKLFF	TRBV2	TRBJ1-4	TRBD1
CASSLDRGADEKLFF	TRBV7-9	TRBJ1-4	TRBD1
CASSQDWTASSGNTIYF	TRBV4-1	TRBJ1-3	.
CASSKTSYGNSGANVLTF	TRBV5-8	TRBJ2-6	TRBD2
CASTSDPTSPLDTEAFF	TRBV19	TRBJ1-1	.
CASSRDSNTEAFF	TRBV18	TRBJ1-1	TRBD1
CASSPGQGPNEKLFF	TRBV6-5	TRBJ1-4	TRBD1
CASSFGYNPEKLFF	TRBV5-8	TRBJ1-4	.
CASSSTPGGAHYGYTF	TRBV28	TRBJ1-2	.
CASSSPGTGGGSYEQYF	TRBV5-4	TRBJ2-7	TRBD1
CASSGQGGTEAFF	TRBV7-2	TRBJ1-1	TRBD1
CATSRERNTGSGNTIYF	TRBV15	TRBJ1-3	.
CASSLELVHMYEQYF	TRBV5-4	TRBJ2-7	.
CASSEPGLAGAANEQFF	TRBV10-1	TRBJ2-1	TRBD2
CASSPKAGPYEQYF	TRBV7-2	TRBJ2-7	.
CAISDTGWGGNTGELFF	TRBV10-3	TRBJ2-2	TRBD2
CASSVAFFGNTIYF	TRBV9	TRBJ1-3	.
CASSVDRGSERAQYF	TRBV9	TRBJ2-5	.
CASSERTGGSGYTF	TRBV6-4	TRBJ1-2	TRBD1
CASSPNRDNTEAFF	TRBV18	TRBJ1-1	.
CASSLTSDYGYTF	TRBV5-4	TRBJ1-2	.
CASSLAGTYTDTQYF	TRBV18	TRBJ2-3	TRBD2
CASSSPDRGGTDTQYF	TRBV7-2	TRBJ2-3	TRBD1
CASSFTGGYTF	TRBV5-6	TRBJ1-2	.
CASRPRTGGNQPQHF	TRBV19	TRBJ1-5	TRBD1
CAWTRLAVSTDTQYF	TRBV30	TRBJ2-3	TRBD2
CASSILGGSDGYTF	TRBV18	TRBJ1-2	.
CASTPPRTEKAFF	TRBV28	TRBJ1-1	.